The 25 T cell receptor beta chains below come from one sample, sequenced in a study of blood T cell repertoires in COVID-19. Data came from immunoSEQ multiplex PCR; TCRdb stores just in-frame clones and leaves some out. The repertoire consists of about 430,000 clones, with around nine tenths occurring once and the leading ten covering about 1.4%. Sequencing was performed on PBMCs or T cells enriched from blood (not recorded which). The receptors originated from a woman aged 18-29 years who had been exposed to COVID-19.

This clone was seen more than once but under ten times. V gene TRBV28 combines with J gene TRBJ1-1; D gene uncertain. V gave up 5 bases and J gave up 0 bases, with 7 bases separating them. Germline V lookup: CDR1 MDHEN, CDR2 SYDVKM. This CDR3 has 13 residues. CDR3 amino acids: CASSPYMNTEAFF. Written as DNA, the CDR3 is TGTGCCAGCAGTCCCTATATGAACACTGAAGCTTTCTTT.

This rearrangement joins TRBV19 to TRBJ2-7; TRBD1 might be the D (5 bases). This CDR3 has 15 residues. Germline values: CDR1 LNHDA, CDR2 SQIVND (reference sequence). V was trimmed by 2 bases and J by 3 bases, leaving 14 bases between them. CDR3 sequence reads: CASSISRELRYEQYF. In DNA, the CDR3 is TGTGCCAGTAGTATATCCAGGGAATTACGCTACGAGCAGTACTTC. Variable domain in full (rest from reference TRBV19 and TRBJ2-7): DGGITQSPKYLFRKEGQNVTLSCEQNLNHDAMYWYRQDPGQGLRLIYYSQIVNDFQKGDIAEGYSVSREKKESFPLTVTSAQKNPTAFYLCASSISRELRYEQYFGPGTRLTVT.

V usage is TRBV10-3 and J usage is TRBJ2-3, with TRBD1 as a possible D gene (8 bases). There are 16 residues in the CDR3. CDR1 ENHRY and CDR2 SYGVKD come from the germline V gene. Trimming took 5 bases from V and 3 from J, leaving 18 bases between them. This chain's CDR3 is CAISPRQGRATDTQYF. The CDR3 bases are TGTGCCATCAGTCCGAGACAGGGGAGGGCTACAGATACGCAGTATTTT.

In DNA, the CDR3 is TGTGCCAGCAGTTACCGAGACGGGGAGCAGTACTTC. Encoded protein: CASSYRDGEQYF. The chain is built from TRBV6-5 and TRBJ2-7; D ambiguous. Germline CDR1 is MNHEY and CDR2 is SVGAGI. This CDR3 comprises 12 residues. The ends were cut back, 2 bases at V and 7 bases at J, with 9 bases in the middle.

The chain employs TRBV14 and TRBJ2-1, with a possible D match to TRBD2 (6 bases). This CDR3 has 14 amino acids. Trimming shortened V by 0 bases and J by 9 bases, and 12 bases separated the two germline ends. Looked up from germline, CDR1 is SGHDN and CDR2 is FVKESK. For the CDR3, the DNA is TGTGCCAGCAGCCAAGAATGGAGGGGTGCTGAGCAGTTCTTC. This codes for CASSQEWRGAEQFF.

The chain links TRBV5-5 to TRBJ2-7, with unresolved D. Germline CDR1 SGHKS, CDR2 YYEKEE (reference sequence). Trimming removed 4 bases at V and 1 base at J, with 12 bases between. The CDR3 loop spans 14 amino acids. DNA of the CDR3: TGTGCCAGCAGCCCCGGTAGTAGTTCCTACGAGCAGTACTTC. This encodes CASSPGSSSYEQYF.

The V call is TRBV14, the J call TRBJ1-2; D gene ambiguous. Trimming removed 0 bases at V and 7 bases at J, with 15 bases between. Germline CDR1 is SGHDN and CDR2 is FVKESK. This CDR3 is built from 15 residues. CDR3 loop: CASSQDMAQASGYTF. The CDR3 DNA is TGTGCCAGCAGCCAAGATATGGCTCAGGCTTCTGGCTACACCTTC.

This chain connects TRBV27 to TRBJ1-5; TRBD1 aligns across 8 bases. There are 18 residues in the CDR3. The V gene end was trimmed by 3 bases and the J gene end by 1 base; junction bases not matched to a gene: 11. Germline-derived CDR1 and CDR2 are MNHEY and SMNVEV (reference sequence). The CDR3 DNA sequence: TGTGCCAGCAGTTTGACTTACAGGGGGATTTGGAGCAATCAGCCCCAGCATTTT. Its protein is CASSLTYRGIWSNQPQHF.

The chain is built from TRBV3-1 (or the pseudogene TRBV3-2) and TRBJ2-4, with a weak D call TRBD1 (5 bases). Germline V gives CDR1 LGHDT, CDR2 YNNKEL (reference sequence). V lost 4 bases and J lost 1, with 8 bases in between. The CDR3 extends over 14 amino acids. The CDR3 nucleotides are TGTGCCAGCAGCCTAAGACAGGCCAAAAACATTCAGTACTTC. It codes for CASSLRQAKNIQYF.

This rearrangement joins TRBV9 to TRBJ1-3; D gene ambiguous. The CDR3 length is 17 residues. The V and J ends lost 5 bases and 0 bases respectively, with 18 bases between them. Germline V gives CDR1 SGDLS, CDR2 YYNGEE. In DNA, the CDR3 is TGTGCCAGCAGTGAGAGTGCGGGGTACTTCTCTGGAAACACCATATATTTT. It specifies CASSESAGYFSGNTIYF. The full variable domain, rest sourced from reference TRBV9 and TRBJ1-3, is DSGVTQTPKHLITATGQRVTLRCSPRSGDLSVYWYQQSLDQGLQFLIQYYNGEERAKGNILERFSAQQFPDLHSELNLSSLELGDSALYFCASSESAGYFSGNTIYFGEGSWLTVV.

Ten or more counts support this clone. CDR3 DNA sequence: TGTGCCACCAGCAGAGCCGGCGGGGAGCTGTTTTTT. Translating gives CATSRAGGELFF. The chain employs TRBV15 and TRBJ2-2; D unclear. Germline V gene data show CDR1 as LNHNV and CDR2 as YYDKDF (reference sequence). Trimming took 1 base from V and 7 from J, leaving 4 bases between them. The CDR3 spans 12 residues. Variable domain in full (rest from reference TRBV15 and TRBJ2-2): DAMVIQNPRYQVTQFGKPVTLSCSQTLNHNVMYWYQQKSSQAPKLLFHYYDKDFNNEADTPDNFQSRRPNTSFCFLDIRSPGLGDTAMYLCATSRAGGELFFGEGSRLTVL.

V usage is TRBV5-1 and J usage is TRBJ2-7; D is perhaps TRBD2 (6 bases). The CDR3 has 17 amino acids. Trimming shortened V by 4 bases and J by 7 bases, and 27 bases separated the two germline ends. Germline loops: CDR1 SGHRS, CDR2 YFSETQ. CDR3 nucleotide sequence: TGCGCCAGCAGCGCGGATGTCGGGTTTGGGACTCCTAGAGAGCAGTACTTC. Translating it yields CASSADVGFGTPREQYF.

V is TRBV4-1 and J is TRBJ2-7; 7 nucleotides agree with TRBD1. The CDR3 is made up of 18 amino acids. Germline trimming cut 1 base from V and 1 base from J; bases unmatched to any gene: 13. CDR1 is MGHRA, CDR2 YSYEKL, per germline. CDR3 nucleotides: TGCGCCAGCAGCCAAGTCAAAATGGGACAGACGATTTCCTACGAGCAGTACTTC. Translating it yields CASSQVKMGQTISYEQYF.

The chain has TRBV7-6 and TRBJ2-1, with TRBD1 matching 7 bases. The CDR3 has 16 residues. Germline V gives CDR1 SGHVS, CDR2 FNYEAQ. J was trimmed by 10 bases and V by 5 bases; bases with no gene match: 17. The CDR3 here is CASSALKGGPVAEQFF. The CDR3 region has the DNA TGTGCCAGCAGCGCACTGAAAGGGGGCCCCGTCGCCGAGCAGTTCTTC. Complete variable domain (other parts from reference TRBV7-6 and TRBJ2-1): GAGVSQSPRYKVTKRGQDVALRCDPISGHVSLYWYRQALGQGPEFLTYFNYEAQQDKSGLPNDRFSAERPEGSISTLTIQRTEQRDSAMYRCASSALKGGPVAEQFFGPGTRLTVL.

The V gene is TRBV27, the J gene TRBJ2-7; no clear D gene. This CDR3 has 11 residues. Germline V CDR1 and CDR2: MNHEY, SMNVEV (reference sequence). Trimming cost V 5 bases and J 6 bases, with 8 bases left between them. DNA for the CDR3: TGTGCCAGCAGTCTCCTGAGCGAGCAGTACTTC. Amino acids: CASSLLSEQYF.

Only one count was recorded for this clone. For the CDR3, the DNA is TGTGCCAGCAGAGAACAGGGCCCTGTGGGCTACACCTTC. This gives the protein CASREQGPVGYTF. The V and J genes are TRBV2 and TRBJ1-2; D is possibly TRBD1 (6 bases). V was shortened by 6 bases and J by 8 bases, with 16 bases between the two germline ends. CDR1 is SNHLY and CDR2 is FYNNEI in the germline V gene. The CDR3 is 13 amino acids.

The rearrangement joins TRBV28 to TRBJ2-7; 9 bases are a match to TRBD2. The CDR3 sequence is 15 residues long. V lost 7 bases, J lost 6 bases, and 13 bases stayed unmatched. CDR1 and CDR2 (germline): MDHEN, SYDVKM. The CDR3 spells CASTVAGGRVFEQYF. DNA of the CDR3: TGTGCCAGCACGGTTGCGGGCGGGAGGGTGTTCGAGCAGTACTTC. The full variable domain, in which reference TRBV28 and TRBJ2-7 provide the parts outside the CDR3, is DVKVTQSSRYLVKRTGEKVFLECVQDMDHENMFWYRQDPGLGLRLIYFSYDVKMKEKGDIPEGYSVSREKKERFSLILESASTNQTSMYLCASTVAGGRVFEQYFGPGTRLTVT.

This chain uses TRBV30 with TRBJ2-7, with D possibly being TRBD2 (5 bases). Germline V CDR1 and CDR2: GTSNPN, SVGIG (reference sequence). The V end lost 2 bases, the J end lost 3 bases, and 8 bases lay between the germline ends. This CDR3 is 12 amino acids long. The CDR3 sequence: CAWSRRNYEQYF. For the CDR3, the DNA is TGTGCCTGGAGTAGGAGGAACTACGAGCAGTACTTC.

Points on this clone: Given a much more abundant clone one base away, this may be a read error. The chain is built from TRBV6-5 and TRBJ2-1; 11 positions match TRBD1. Germline lookup yields CDR1 MNHEY and CDR2 SVGAGI. V shed 5 bases and J 3 bases; nucleotides not matched to a gene: 3. The CDR3 loop spans 15 amino acids. CDR3 amino acids: CASSPGTGGYNEQFF. In nucleotides, the CDR3 is TGTGCCAGCAGTCCCGGGACAGGGGGCTACAATGAGCAGTTCTTC.

The rearrangement links TRBV24-1 to TRBJ2-7, with D perhaps matching TRBD2 (6 bases). This CDR3 comprises 15 residues. Trimming shortened V by 2 bases and J by 5 bases, and 15 bases separated the two germline ends. CDR1 and CDR2 (germline): KGHDR, SFDVKD. The CDR3 spells CATSDSRSGYHEQYF. CDR3 DNA sequence: TGTGCCACCAGTGATTCCAGGAGCGGGTACCACGAGCAGTACTTC.

This chain uses TRBV7-2 with TRBJ1-1, with D possibly being TRBD1 (6 bases). Germline V CDR1 and CDR2: SGHTA, FQGNSA. Trimming pared 5 bases from V and 4 bases from J, leaving 14 bases between. The CDR3 has 14 residues. DNA of the CDR3: TGTGCCAGCAGCCCGCAGGGGAAGGGCACTGAAGCTTTCTTT. Translating it yields CASSPQGKGTEAFF.

The chain uses TRBV11-2 and TRBJ2-1; 11 bases map to TRBD2. V lost 6 bases and J lost 4; bases outside the gene matches: 5. This CDR3 spans 15 amino acids. Germline V CDR1 and CDR2: SGHAT, FQNNGV. CDR3 sequence (DNA): TGTGCCAGCAGGGCTACTAGCGGGGGTTACAATGAGCAGTTCTTC. Its translation: CASRATSGGYNEQFF.

The chain recombines TRBV7-8 with TRBJ2-7; D may be TRBD1 (6 bases). Trimming left V 3 bases short and J 3 bases short, with 12 bases between. CDR1 and CDR2 (germline): SGHVS, FQNEAQ. This CDR3 is 14 amino acids long. CDR3 amino acids: CASSFRDTNYEQYF. CDR3 nucleotides: TGTGCCAGCAGCTTCCGGGACACTAACTACGAGCAGTACTTC.

The chain joins TRBV3-1 (or the pseudogene TRBV3-2) to TRBJ2-6, with 12 bases matching TRBD1. The germline CDR1 and CDR2 sequences are LGHDT and YNNKEL (reference sequence). CDR3 length: 21 residues. V dropped 4 bases and J dropped 0; count of bases not matched to a gene: 13. This CDR3 reads CASSPTLGDRGPVSGANVLTF. CDR3 DNA: TGTGCCAGCAGCCCTACCTTAGGGGACAGGGGGCCAGTCTCTGGGGCCAACGTCCTGACTTTC.

The chain recombines TRBV19 with TRBJ1-1; TRBD1 matches 7 bases. The CDR3 has 14 amino acids. The V gene end was trimmed by 4 bases and the J gene end by 4 bases; junction bases not matched to a gene: 6. Germline CDR1 and CDR2: LNHDA and SQIVND (reference sequence). DNA of the CDR3: TGTGCCAGTAGTAGTATCTCAGGGGGCACTGAAGCTTTCTTT. It specifies CASSSISGGTEAFF.